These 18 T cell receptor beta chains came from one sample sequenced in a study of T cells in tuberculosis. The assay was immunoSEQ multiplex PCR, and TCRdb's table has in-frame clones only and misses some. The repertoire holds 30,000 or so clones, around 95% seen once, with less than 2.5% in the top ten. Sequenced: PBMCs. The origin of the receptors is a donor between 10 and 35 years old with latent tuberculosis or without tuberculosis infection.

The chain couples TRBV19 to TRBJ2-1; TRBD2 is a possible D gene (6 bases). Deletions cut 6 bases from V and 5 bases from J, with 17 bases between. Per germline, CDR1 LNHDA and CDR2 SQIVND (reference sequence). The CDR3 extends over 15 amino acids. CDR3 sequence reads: CASRPGGAGNNEQFF. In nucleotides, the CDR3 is TGTGCCAGTAGACCTGGAGGGGCCGGGAACAATGAGCAGTTCTTC.

In DNA form, the CDR3 reads TGCGCCAGCAGCCAAGATTATAGCGGGGGCACAGATACGCAGTATTTT. It specifies CASSQDYSGGTDTQYF. This sequence joins TRBV4-3 and TRBJ2-3; 8 bases match TRBD2. V gave up 0 bases and J gave up 1 base; unmatched junction bases: 3. The CDR3 is 16 residues long. CDR1 and CDR2 from the germline V gene are LGHNA and YSLEER.

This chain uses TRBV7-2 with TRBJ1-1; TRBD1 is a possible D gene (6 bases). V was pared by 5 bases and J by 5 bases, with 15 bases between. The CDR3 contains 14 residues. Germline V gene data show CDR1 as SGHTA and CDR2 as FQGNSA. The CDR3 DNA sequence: TGTGCCAGCAGCCGAGCAAGCAGGGGAACTGAAGCTTTCTTT. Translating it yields CASSRASRGTEAFF.

The CDR3: CASSVATKTSGLTDTQYF. The CDR3 coding sequence is TGTGCCAGCAGCGTAGCGACGAAGACTAGCGGTCTCACAGATACGCAGTATTTT. The rearrangement links TRBV9 to TRBJ2-3; 9 nucleotides align to TRBD2. Germline V gives CDR1 SGDLS, CDR2 YYNGEE. After removal of 0 bases from V and 2 bases from J, the junction contained 10 bases not matched to a gene. The CDR3 extends over 18 amino acids.

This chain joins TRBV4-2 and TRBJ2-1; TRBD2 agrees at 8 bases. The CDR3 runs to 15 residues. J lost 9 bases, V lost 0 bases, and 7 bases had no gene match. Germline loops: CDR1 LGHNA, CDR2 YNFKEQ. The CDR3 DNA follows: TGTGCCAGCAGCCAAGAGAGCGGGAGCTCCGGTGAGCAGTTCTTC. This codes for CASSQESGSSGEQFF.

Here the CDR3 DNA reads TGTGCCACCAGCAGACACAGGGGTCAAGAGACCCAGTACTTC. Its translation is CATSRHRGQETQYF. The J gene is TRBJ2-5, the V gene TRBV15; TRBD1 agrees at 7 bases. This CDR3 region has 14 residues. Germline V gene data show CDR1 as LNHNV and CDR2 as YYDKDF (reference sequence). Trimming at V came to 2 bases and at J to 2 bases, leaving 2 bases not matched to a gene.

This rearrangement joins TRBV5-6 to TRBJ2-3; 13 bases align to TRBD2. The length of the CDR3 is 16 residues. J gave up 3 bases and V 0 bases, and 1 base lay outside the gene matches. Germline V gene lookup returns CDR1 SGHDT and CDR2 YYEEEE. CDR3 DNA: TGTGCCAGCAGCTTGGGGACTAGCGGGAGTACAGATACGCAGTATTTT. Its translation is CASSLGTSGSTDTQYF.

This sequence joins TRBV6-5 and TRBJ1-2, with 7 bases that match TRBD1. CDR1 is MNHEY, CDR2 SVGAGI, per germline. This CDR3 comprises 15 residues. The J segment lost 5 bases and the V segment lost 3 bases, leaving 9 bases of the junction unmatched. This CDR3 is CASSYNRGGGYGYTF. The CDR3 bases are TGTGCCAGCAGTTATAACAGGGGAGGCGGGTATGGCTACACCTTC.

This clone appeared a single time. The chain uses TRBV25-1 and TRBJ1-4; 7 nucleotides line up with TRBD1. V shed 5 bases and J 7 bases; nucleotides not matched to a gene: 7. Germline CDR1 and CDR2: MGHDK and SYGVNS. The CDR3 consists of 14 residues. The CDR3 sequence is CASSHRGPPEKLFF. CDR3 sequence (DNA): TGTGCCAGCAGTCACAGGGGACCCCCTGAAAAACTGTTTTTT.

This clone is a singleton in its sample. The CDR3 nucleotides read TGTGCCAGCAGCTTAGCTGGTCAGGACTATAATTCACCCCTCCACTTT. Protein product: CASSLAGQDYNSPLHF. The J gene is TRBJ1-6, the V gene TRBV7-8; D is unresolved. V dropped 0 bases and J dropped 3 bases, with 9 bases sitting between them. This CDR3 comprises 16 residues. The V gene's germline CDR1 is SGHVS and CDR2 FQNEAQ.

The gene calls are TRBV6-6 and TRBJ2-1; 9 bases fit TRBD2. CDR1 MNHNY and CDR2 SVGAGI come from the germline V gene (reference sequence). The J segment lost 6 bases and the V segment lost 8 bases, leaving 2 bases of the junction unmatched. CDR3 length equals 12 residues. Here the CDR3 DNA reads TGTGCCAGCGGCGGGAGGGCCAATGAGCAGTTCTTC. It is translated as CASGGRANEQFF.

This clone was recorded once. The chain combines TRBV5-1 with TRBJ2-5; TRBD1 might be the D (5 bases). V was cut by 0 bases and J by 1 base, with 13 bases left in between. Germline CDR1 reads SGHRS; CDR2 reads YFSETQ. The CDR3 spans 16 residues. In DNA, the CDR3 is TGCGCCAGCAGCTTGGGGGTAGGGGTCGGCCAAGAGACCCAGTACTTC. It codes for CASSLGVGVGQETQYF.

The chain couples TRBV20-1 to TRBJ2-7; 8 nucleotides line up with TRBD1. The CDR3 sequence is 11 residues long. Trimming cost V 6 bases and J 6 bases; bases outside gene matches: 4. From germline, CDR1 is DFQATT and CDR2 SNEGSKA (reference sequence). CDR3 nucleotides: TGCAGTGCCAGACAGGGGAGCGAGCAGTACTTC. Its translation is CSARQGSEQYF.

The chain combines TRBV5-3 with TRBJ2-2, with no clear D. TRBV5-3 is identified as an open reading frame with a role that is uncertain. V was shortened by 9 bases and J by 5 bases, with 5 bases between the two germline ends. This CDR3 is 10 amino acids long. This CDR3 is CATRTGELFF. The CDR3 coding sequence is TGTGCCACCCGTACCGGGGAGCTGTTTTTT.

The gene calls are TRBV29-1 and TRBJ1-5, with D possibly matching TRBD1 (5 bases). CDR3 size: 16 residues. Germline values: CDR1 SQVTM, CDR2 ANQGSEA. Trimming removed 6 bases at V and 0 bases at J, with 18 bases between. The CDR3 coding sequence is TGCAGCGTCCTCACTGGCGGGACGGTTAGCAATCAGCCCCAGCATTTT. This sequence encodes CSVLTGGTVSNQPQHF. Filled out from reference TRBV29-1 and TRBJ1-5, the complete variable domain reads SAVISQKPSRDICQRGTSLTIQCQVDSQVTMMFWYRQQPGQSLTLIATANQGSEATYESGFVIDKFPISRPNLTFSTLTVSNMSPEDSSIYLCSVLTGGTVSNQPQHFGDGTRLSIL.

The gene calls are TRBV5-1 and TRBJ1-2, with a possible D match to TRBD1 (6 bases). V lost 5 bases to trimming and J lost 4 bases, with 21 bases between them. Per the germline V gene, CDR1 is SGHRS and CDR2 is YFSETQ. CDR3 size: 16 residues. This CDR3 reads CASRSGVGGGSYGYTF. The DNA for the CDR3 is TGCGCCAGCAGATCCGGTGTTGGGGGCGGTAGCTATGGCTACACCTTC.

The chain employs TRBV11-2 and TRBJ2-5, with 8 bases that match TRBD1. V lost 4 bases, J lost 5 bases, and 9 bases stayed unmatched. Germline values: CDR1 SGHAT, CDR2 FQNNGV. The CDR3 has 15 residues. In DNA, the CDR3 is TGTGCCAGCAGCTCGCACCGGACAGGGATGGAGACCCAGTACTTC. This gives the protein CASSSHRTGMETQYF.

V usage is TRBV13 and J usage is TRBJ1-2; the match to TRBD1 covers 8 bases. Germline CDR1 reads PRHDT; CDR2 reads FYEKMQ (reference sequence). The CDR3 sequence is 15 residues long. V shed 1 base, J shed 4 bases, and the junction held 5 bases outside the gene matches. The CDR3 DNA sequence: TGTGCCAGCAGCTTAGACGCAGGGGGCGTCTATGGCTACACCTTC. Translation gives CASSLDAGGVYGYTF. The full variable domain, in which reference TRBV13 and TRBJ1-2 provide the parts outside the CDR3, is AAGVIQSPRHLIKEKRETATLKCYPIPRHDTVYWYQQGPGQDPQFLISFYEKMQSDKGSIPDRFSAQQFSDYHSELNMSSLELGDSALYFCASSLDAGGVYGYTFGSGTRLTVV.